This entry is about one T cell receptor (beta chain). V gave up 7 bases and J gave up 6 bases, with 17 bases separating them. Germline CDR1 and CDR2: SGHKS and YYEKEE (reference sequence). The CDR3 is made up of 15 amino acids. Anyone with autoimmune disease history or systemic immunosuppression was excluded. Cycle 7 day 1, cycle 4 day 1, and baseline were the timepoints at which blood was sampled. The sample originates from a study of OX40 agonist ivuxolimab in advanced cancers. TCRdb keeps only in-frame clones here, not all; method: immunoSEQ multiplex PCR. The sample shows 52,000 or so clones, about 88% of them seen only once.

The source of this sequence is an adult with an advanced solid tumor such as melanoma, head and neck, liver or kidney cancer. The rearrangement uses TRBV5-5 and TRBJ1-6, with D perhaps matching TRBD1 (6 bases). The sample consisted of CD4+ or CD8+ T cells sorted from blood, taken in a trial of the OX40 agonist ivuxolimab. CDR3 protein: CASATGADLNSPLHF. In DNA form, the CDR3 reads TGTGCCAGCGCCACGGGGGCAGATCTTAATTCACCCCTCCACTTT.